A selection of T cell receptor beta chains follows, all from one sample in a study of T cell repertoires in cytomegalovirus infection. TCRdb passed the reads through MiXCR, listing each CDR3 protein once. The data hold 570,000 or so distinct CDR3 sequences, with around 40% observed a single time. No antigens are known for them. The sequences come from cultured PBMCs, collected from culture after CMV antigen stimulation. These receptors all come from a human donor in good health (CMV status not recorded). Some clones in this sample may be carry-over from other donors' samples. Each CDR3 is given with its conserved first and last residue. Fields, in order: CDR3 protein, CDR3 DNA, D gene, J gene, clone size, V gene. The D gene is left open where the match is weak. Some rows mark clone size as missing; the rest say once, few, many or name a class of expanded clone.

cdr3_aa: CASSPLASDSTDTQYF; cdr3_nt: TGTGCCAGCAGCCCCCTGGCATCCGACAGCACAGATACGCAGTATTTT; d_call: NA; j_call: TRBJ2-3; clone_size: NA; v_call: TRBV25-1
cdr3_aa: CASCSQGFNEQFF; cdr3_nt: TGTGCCAGCTGCTCACAGGGTTTTAATGAGCAGTTCTTC; d_call: NA; j_call: TRBJ2-1; clone_size: once; v_call: TRBV5-5
cdr3_aa: CASSLIPGNTEAFF; cdr3_nt: TGTGCCAGCAGCTTAATTCCCGGGAACACTGAAGCTTTCTTT; d_call: NA; j_call: TRBJ1-1; clone_size: NA; v_call: TRBV11-2
cdr3_aa: CASSSRSLGGDTQYF; cdr3_nt: TGTGCCAGCAGCTCCCGGTCTCTGGGGGGGGATACGCAGTATTTT; d_call: TRBD2; j_call: TRBJ2-3; clone_size: NA; v_call: TRBV11-2
cdr3_aa: CATSRDRQGPLGTQYF; cdr3_nt: TGTGCCACCAGCAGAGATAGACAGGGACCCCTCGGGACGCAGTATTTT; d_call: TRBD1; j_call: TRBJ2-3; clone_size: NA; v_call: TRBV15
cdr3_aa: CASSTGTGRYNEQFF; cdr3_nt: TGTGCCAGCAGCACCGGGACAGGGCGATACAATGAGCAGTTCTTC; d_call: TRBD1; j_call: TRBJ2-1; clone_size: NA; v_call: TRBV12-3/TRBV12-4
cdr3_aa: CASTLFGDRGEKLFF; cdr3_nt: TGTGCCAGTACATTATTTGGGGACAGGGGTGAAAAACTGTTTTTT; d_call: TRBD1; j_call: TRBJ1-4; clone_size: NA; v_call: TRBV6-1
cdr3_aa: CASSYSGVNQETQYF; cdr3_nt: TGTGCCAGCAGTTACTCGGGGGTTAATCAAGAGACCCAGTACTTC; d_call: NA; j_call: TRBJ2-5; clone_size: NA; v_call: TRBV6-6
cdr3_aa: CASSSSTGRSGYTF; cdr3_nt: NA; d_call: NA; j_call: TRBJ1-2; clone_size: NA; v_call: TRBV12-3/TRBV12-4
cdr3_aa: CASSFTVNYGYTF; cdr3_nt: TGTGCCAGCAGTTTTACAGTAAACTATGGCTACACCTTC; d_call: NA; j_call: TRBJ1-2; clone_size: few; v_call: TRBV12-3/TRBV12-4
cdr3_aa: CASSYGGTSGTDEQFF; cdr3_nt: TGTGCCAGCAGTTACGGGGGGACTAGCGGGACCGATGAGCAGTTCTTC; d_call: TRBD2; j_call: TRBJ2-1; clone_size: few; v_call: TRBV6-2/TRBV6-3
cdr3_aa: CASSPPQAGGLGTQYF; cdr3_nt: TGCGCCAGCAGCCCCCCACAAGCGGGGGGGCTCGGGACCCAGTACTTC; d_call: TRBD2; j_call: TRBJ2-5; clone_size: NA; v_call: TRBV5-1
cdr3_aa: CASSLVFHAPDTQYF; cdr3_nt: TGTGCCAGCAGCTTAGTTTTCCACGCCCCAGATACGCAGTATTTT; d_call: NA; j_call: TRBJ2-3; clone_size: few; v_call: TRBV7-2
cdr3_aa: CAIGGKGERYEQYF; cdr3_nt: TGTGCCATCGGGGGGAAGGGGGAACGCTACGAGCAGTACTTC; d_call: NA; j_call: TRBJ2-7; clone_size: NA; v_call: TRBV10-3
cdr3_aa: CASSLSGVDNQPQHF; cdr3_nt: TGTGCCAGCAGTTTATCGGGGGTCGATAATCAGCCCCAGCATTTT; d_call: NA; j_call: TRBJ1-5; clone_size: few; v_call: TRBV12-3/TRBV12-4
cdr3_aa: CATGNAKNIQYF; cdr3_nt: TGTGCCACGGGCAATGCCAAAAACATTCAGTACTTC; d_call: NA; j_call: TRBJ2-4; clone_size: NA; v_call: TRBV6-6
cdr3_aa: CASSPIGGFYGYTF; cdr3_nt: TGTGCCAGCTCACCAATCGGAGGATTCTATGGCTACACCTTC; d_call: NA; j_call: TRBJ1-2; clone_size: NA; v_call: TRBV18